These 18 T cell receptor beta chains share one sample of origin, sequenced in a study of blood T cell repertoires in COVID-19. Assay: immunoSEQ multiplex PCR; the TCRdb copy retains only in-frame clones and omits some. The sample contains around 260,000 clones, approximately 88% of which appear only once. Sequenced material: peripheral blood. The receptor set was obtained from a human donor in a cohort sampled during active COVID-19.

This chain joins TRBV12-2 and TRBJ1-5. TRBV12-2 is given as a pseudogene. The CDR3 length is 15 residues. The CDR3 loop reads CASRPRRGNNQPQHF. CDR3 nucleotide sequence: TGTGCAAGTCGCCCGAGACGAGGAAACAATCAGCCCCAGCATTTT.

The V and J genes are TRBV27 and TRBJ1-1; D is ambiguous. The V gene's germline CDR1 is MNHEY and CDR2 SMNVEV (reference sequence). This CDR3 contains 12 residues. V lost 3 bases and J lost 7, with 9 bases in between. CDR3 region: CASSFRSGEAFF. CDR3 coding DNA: TGTGCCAGCAGTTTTCGGTCAGGTGAAGCTTTCTTT.

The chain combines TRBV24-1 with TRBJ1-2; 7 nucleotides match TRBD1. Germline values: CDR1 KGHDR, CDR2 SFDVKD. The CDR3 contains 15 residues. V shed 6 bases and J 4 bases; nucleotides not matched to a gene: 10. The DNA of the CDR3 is TGTGCCACCAGTCCGGCCGCGACAGGGCTCTATGGCTACACCTTC. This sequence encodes CATSPAATGLYGYTF.

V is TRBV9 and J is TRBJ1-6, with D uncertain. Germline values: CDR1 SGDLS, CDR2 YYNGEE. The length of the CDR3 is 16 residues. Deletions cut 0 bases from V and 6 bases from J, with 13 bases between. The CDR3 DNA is TGTGCCAGCAGCGTAGCTGGGCCGGGGATTAATTCACCCCTCCACTTT. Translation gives CASSVAGPGINSPLHF.

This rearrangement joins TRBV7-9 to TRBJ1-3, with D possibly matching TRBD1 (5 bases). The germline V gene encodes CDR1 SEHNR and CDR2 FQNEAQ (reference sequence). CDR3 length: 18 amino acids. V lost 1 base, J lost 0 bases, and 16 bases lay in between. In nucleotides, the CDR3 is TGTGCCAGCAGCTTAGGCCGACAGACCCTGAGCTCTGGAAACACCATATATTTT. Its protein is CASSLGRQTLSSGNTIYF.

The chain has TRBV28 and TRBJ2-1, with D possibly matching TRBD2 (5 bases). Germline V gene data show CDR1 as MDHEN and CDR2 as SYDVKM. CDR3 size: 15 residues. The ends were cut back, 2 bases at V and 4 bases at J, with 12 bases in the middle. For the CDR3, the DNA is TGTGCCAGCAGTTTAGAGGGAACTCCTTACAATGAGCAGTTCTTC. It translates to CASSLEGTPYNEQFF.

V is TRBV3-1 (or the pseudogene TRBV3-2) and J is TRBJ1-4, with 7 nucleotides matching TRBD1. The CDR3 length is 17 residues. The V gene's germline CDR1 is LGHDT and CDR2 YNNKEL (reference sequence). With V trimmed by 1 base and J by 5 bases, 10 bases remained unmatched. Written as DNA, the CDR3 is TGTGCCAGCAGCCAAGCCCTTTTTCGACAGGGCAATGAAAAACTGTTTTTT. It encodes CASSQALFRQGNEKLFF.

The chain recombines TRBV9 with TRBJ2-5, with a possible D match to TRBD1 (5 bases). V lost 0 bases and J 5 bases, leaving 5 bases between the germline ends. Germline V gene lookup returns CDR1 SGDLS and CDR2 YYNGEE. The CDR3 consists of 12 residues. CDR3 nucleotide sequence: TGTGCCAGCAGCGTAGAGGGGGAGACCCAGTACTTC. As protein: CASSVEGETQYF.

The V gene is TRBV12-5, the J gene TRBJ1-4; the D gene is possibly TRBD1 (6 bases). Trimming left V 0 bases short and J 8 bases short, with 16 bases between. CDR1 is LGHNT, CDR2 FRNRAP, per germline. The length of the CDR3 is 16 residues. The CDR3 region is CASGLVGRGIGEKLFF. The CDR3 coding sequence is TGTGCTAGTGGTTTGGTAGGGAGGGGGATCGGGGAAAAACTGTTTTTT.

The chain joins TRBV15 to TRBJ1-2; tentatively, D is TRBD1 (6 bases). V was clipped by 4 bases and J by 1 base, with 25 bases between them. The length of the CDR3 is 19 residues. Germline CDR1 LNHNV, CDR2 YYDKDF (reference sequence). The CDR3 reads CATSTHLDRSNMGNYGYTF. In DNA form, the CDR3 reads TGTGCCACCAGCACCCACCTGGACAGAAGCAATATGGGTAACTATGGCTACACCTTC.

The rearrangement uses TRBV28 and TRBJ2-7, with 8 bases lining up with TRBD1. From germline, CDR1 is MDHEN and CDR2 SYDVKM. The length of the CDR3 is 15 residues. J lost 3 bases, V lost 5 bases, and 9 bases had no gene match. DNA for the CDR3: TGTGCCAGCAGTCCGGGGACAGGTTTAGTCTACGAGCAGTACTTC. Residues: CASSPGTGLVYEQYF.

CDR3 coding DNA: TGTGCCAGCAGAATATTTCCGAATCCAGGCGAGCAGTACTTC. It is translated as CASRIFPNPGEQYF. This chain links TRBV6-5 with TRBJ2-7; D gene uncertain. V gave up 6 bases and J gave up 6 bases, with 18 bases separating them. From germline, CDR1 is MNHEY and CDR2 SVGAGI. CDR3 size: 14 residues.

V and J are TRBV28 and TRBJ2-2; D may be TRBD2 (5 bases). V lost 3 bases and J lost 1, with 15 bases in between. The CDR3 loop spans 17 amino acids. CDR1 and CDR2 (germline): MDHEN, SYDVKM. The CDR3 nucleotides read TGTGCCAGCAGTTTCCCTAGCAGGAGGAAGAACACCGGGGAGCTGTTTTTT. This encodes CASSFPSRRKNTGELFF. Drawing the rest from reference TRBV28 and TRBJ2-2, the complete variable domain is DVKVTQSSRYLVKRTGEKVFLECVQDMDHENMFWYRQDPGLGLRLIYFSYDVKMKEKGDIPEGYSVSREKKERFSLILESASTNQTSMYLCASSFPSRRKNTGELFFGEGSRLTVL.

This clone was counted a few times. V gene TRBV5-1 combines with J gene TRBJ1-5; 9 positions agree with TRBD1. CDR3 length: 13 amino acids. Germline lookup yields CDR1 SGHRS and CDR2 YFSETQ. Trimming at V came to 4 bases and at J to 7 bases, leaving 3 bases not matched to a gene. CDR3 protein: CASSLTGGQPQHF. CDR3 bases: TGCGCCAGCAGCCTGACAGGGGGACAGCCCCAGCATTTT.

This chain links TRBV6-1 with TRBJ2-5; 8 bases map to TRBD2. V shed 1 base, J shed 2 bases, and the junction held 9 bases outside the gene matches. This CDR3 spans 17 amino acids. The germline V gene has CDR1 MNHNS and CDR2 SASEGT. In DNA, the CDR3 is TGTGCCAGCAGTGAAGGGGCGCGGGGGGCTAGACAAGAGACCCAGTACTTC. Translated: CASSEGARGARQETQYF.

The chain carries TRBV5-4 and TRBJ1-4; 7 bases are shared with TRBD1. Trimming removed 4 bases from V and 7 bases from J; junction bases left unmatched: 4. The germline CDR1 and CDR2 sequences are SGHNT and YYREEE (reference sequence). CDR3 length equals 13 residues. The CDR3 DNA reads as TGTGCCAGCAGCACCGGGACAGTTGAAAAACTGTTTTTT. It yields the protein CASSTGTVEKLFF.

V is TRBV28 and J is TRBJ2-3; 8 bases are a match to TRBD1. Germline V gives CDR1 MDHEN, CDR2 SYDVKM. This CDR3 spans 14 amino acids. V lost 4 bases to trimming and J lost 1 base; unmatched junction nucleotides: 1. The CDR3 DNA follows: TGTGCCAGCAGTTCGGACAGGGGCACAGATACGCAGTATTTT. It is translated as CASSSDRGTDTQYF. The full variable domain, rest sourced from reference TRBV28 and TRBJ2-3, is DVKVTQSSRYLVKRTGEKVFLECVQDMDHENMFWYRQDPGLGLRLIYFSYDVKMKEKGDIPEGYSVSREKKERFSLILESASTNQTSMYLCASSSDRGTDTQYFGPGTRLTVL.

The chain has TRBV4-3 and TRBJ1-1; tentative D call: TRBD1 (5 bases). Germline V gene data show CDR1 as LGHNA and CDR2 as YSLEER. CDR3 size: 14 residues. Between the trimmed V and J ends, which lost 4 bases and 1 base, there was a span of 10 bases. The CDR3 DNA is TGCGCCAGCAGCCGATCCGGGGGGAACACTGAAGCTTTCTTT. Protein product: CASSRSGGNTEAFF.